A single T cell receptor beta chain is shown here with its context. A single record per CDR3 protein comes from TCRdb applying MiXCR to the 5' RACE reads. The sample lists approximately 100,000 distinct CDR3 sequences, 9.5% to 14% occurring once. The entry originates in a study of neurological immune-mediated disorders. As for time point: longitudinal time-point 3. The unsorted libraries had their origin in 2 million PBMCs stored at -80 C. The CDR3 totals 12 residues. Germline lookup yields CDR1 LGHNT and CDR2 FRNRAP. With 0 bases removed from V and 4 bases from J, the gap between germline ends came to 4 bases.

The rearrangement links TRBV12-5 to TRBJ2-7; no clear D gene. Sequenced sample: PBMCs. This receptor was taken from a female donor with HTLV-1-associated myelopathy (HAM/TSP). DNA for the CDR3: TGTGCTAGTGGTTTGGTGGGATACGAGCAGTACTTC. Translation gives CASGLVGYEQYF.